A single sample gave rise to the 23 T cell receptor beta chains below, sequenced in a study of a mutant IDH1 vaccine in newly diagnosed glioma. TCRdb's copy holds only in-frame clones and misses some; the assay was immunoSEQ multiplex PCR. This sample yields 100,000 to 120,000 clones, of which roughly 90% are seen a single time; roughly 0.61% belongs to the top ten. Their target antigens are unknown. Time point specified: week 11, during vaccination. Doses of 300 ug of mutant IDH1 20-mer peptide were given with topical imiquimod. This material consisted of PBMCs, taken from a glioma patient whose treatment included an IDH1 peptide vaccine. Source of these receptors: a woman aged 45-65 years with glioma.

The V call is TRBV15, the J call TRBJ2-4; possibly TRBD2 for D (6 bases). The CDR3 is 14 residues long. Germline CDR1 reads LNHNV; CDR2 reads YYDKDF (reference sequence). Between the trimmed V and J ends, which lost 5 bases and 9 bases, there was a span of 17 bases. For the CDR3, the DNA is TGTGCCACCAGCGCACGCGGAGGGGTGGGCATTCAGTACTTC. Its translation is CATSARGGVGIQYF.

This chain joins TRBV11-2 and TRBJ1-5; 8 positions match TRBD1. CDR1 and CDR2 from the germline V gene are SGHAT and FQNNGV. The CDR3 sequence is 15 residues long. J was trimmed by 6 bases and V by 5 bases; bases with no gene match: 9. CDR3 in DNA: TGTGCCAGCAGCGCCACTCAGGGGGCAGGTCAGCCCCAGCATTTT. It translates to CASSATQGAGQPQHF.

The chain is built from TRBV5-1 and TRBJ2-3, with D uncertain. CDR3 size: 11 residues. Trimming shortened V by 6 bases and J by 6 bases, and 8 bases separated the two germline ends. The germline CDR1 and CDR2 sequences are SGHRS and YFSETQ. CDR3 nucleotides: TGCGCCAGCAACTTTTTGGATACGCAGTATTTT. It yields the protein CASNFLDTQYF.

The chain uses TRBV5-1 and TRBJ1-5; D is perhaps TRBD1 (5 bases). Germline V lookup: CDR1 SGHRS, CDR2 YFSETQ. The CDR3 extends over 15 amino acids. V was cut by 0 bases and J by 5 bases, with 12 bases left in between. CDR3 sequence reads: CASSLEGRADQPQHF. As DNA, the CDR3 is TGCGCCAGCAGCTTGGAGGGGAGAGCGGATCAGCCCCAGCATTTT.

In this sample, this clone turned up a few times. The chain recombines TRBV5-6 with TRBJ2-5, with D possibly being TRBD1 or TRBD2 (6 bases each). From germline, CDR1 is SGHDT and CDR2 YYEEEE. The CDR3 is 16 amino acids. Trimming removed 2 bases at V and 5 bases at J, with 19 bases between. The CDR3 DNA sequence: TGTGCCAGCAGCTTTCCCCGAGGGGGGCGCAGGGAGACCCAGTACTTC. This translates into CASSFPRGGRRETQYF.

The V call is TRBV5-1, the J call TRBJ1-1; D remains ambiguous. V lost 6 bases and J lost 5, with 23 bases in between. Looked up from germline, CDR1 is SGHRS and CDR2 is YFSETQ. CDR3 size: 16 residues. The CDR3 DNA reads as TGCGCCAGCAAATCAGCAATTCAGGTTGGGTTTACTGAAGCTTTCTTT. Its protein is CASKSAIQVGFTEAFF.

The CDR3 is CSVEGGHSRGAYNEQFF. The CDR3 nucleotides read TGCAGCGTTGAAGGGGGCCATAGTAGGGGGGCCTACAATGAGCAGTTCTTC. This rearrangement joins TRBV29-1 to TRBJ2-1; D tentatively fits TRBD1 or TRBD2 (6 bases each). Trimming shortened V by 1 base and J by 2 bases, and 18 bases separated the two germline ends. The V gene's germline CDR1 is SQVTM and CDR2 ANQGSEA. CDR3 length equals 17 residues.

The genes are TRBV7-6 and TRBJ1-3; D might be TRBD1 (5 bases). Germline CDR1 reads SGHVS; CDR2 reads FNYEAQ. Trimming took 1 base from V and 6 from J, leaving 7 bases between them. The CDR3 has 13 amino acids. The CDR3 loop reads CASSLGQSNTIYF. For the CDR3, the DNA is TGTGCCAGCAGCTTAGGACAGTCAAACACCATATATTTT.

The chain carries TRBV27 and TRBJ1-1; TRBD1 is a possible D gene (5 bases). V dropped 3 bases and J dropped 4 bases, with 15 bases sitting between them. The CDR3 length is 15 residues. In germline, CDR1 is MNHEY, CDR2 SMNVEV (reference sequence). The CDR3: CASSFHGKGTTEAFF. DNA for the CDR3: TGTGCCAGCAGTTTCCACGGGAAAGGGACCACTGAAGCTTTCTTT.

The V call is TRBV5-1, the J call TRBJ1-1, with TRBD1 identical over 7 bases. Germline V gene sequence: CDR1 SGHRS, CDR2 YFSETQ. The CDR3 length is 16 residues. The J segment lost 0 bases and the V segment lost 5 bases, leaving 10 bases of the junction unmatched. Here the CDR3 reads CASRLGQDFMNTEAFF. The DNA of the CDR3 is TGCGCCAGCAGACTAGGACAGGATTTCATGAACACTGAAGCTTTCTTT.

The rearrangement links TRBV28 to TRBJ2-2, with a tentative D call TRBD1 (6 bases). This CDR3 comprises 16 residues. Per the germline V gene, CDR1 is MDHEN and CDR2 is SYDVKM. The germline V and J ends were trimmed by 1 base and 6 bases, with 15 bases remaining between them. CDR3 sequence (DNA): TGTGCCAGCAGTTTATTCGTGGGGGCCTCTTCCGGGGAGCTGTTTTTT. Its protein product is CASSLFVGASSGELFF.

The chain joins TRBV9 to TRBJ1-4; D may be TRBD1 (5 bases). V lost 5 bases to trimming and J lost 5 bases, with 13 bases between them. This CDR3 comprises 14 residues. CDR1 and CDR2 (germline): SGDLS, YYNGEE. The CDR3 here is CASSLGHLNEKLFF. The CDR3 DNA follows: TGTGCCAGCAGTCTGGGGCACTTGAATGAAAAACTGTTTTTT.

Only a few counts were recorded for this clone. The chain links TRBV11-3 to TRBJ1-1; unclear D gene. V was pared by 5 bases and J by 11 bases, with 18 bases between. The CDR3 loop spans 13 amino acids. The germline CDR1 and CDR2 sequences are SGHNT and YENEEA. For the CDR3, the DNA is TGTGCCAGCAGCGATCCGGGCGGATCACGCGCTTTCTTT. Translation gives CASSDPGGSRAFF.

The V gene is TRBV5-1, the J gene TRBJ1-1, with no clear D. Deletions cut 2 bases from V and 6 bases from J, with 8 bases between. In germline, CDR1 is SGHRS, CDR2 YFSETQ. The CDR3 spans 12 residues. CDR3 amino acids: CASSFGGSEAFF. The DNA for the CDR3 is TGCGCCAGCAGCTTCGGCGGGTCTGAAGCTTTCTTT.

V and J are TRBV6-5 and TRBJ2-5; 7 nucleotides match TRBD1. Unmatched junction bases numbered 4, after V lost 5 bases and J lost 4 bases. The CDR3 covers 13 residues. From germline, CDR1 is MNHEY and CDR2 SVGAGI. In nucleotides, the CDR3 is TGTGCCAGCAGTACAGGGGATCGAGAGACCCAGTACTTC. Translating gives CASSTGDRETQYF.

This clone was found a few times. The chain combines TRBV5-1 with TRBJ1-1, with a weak D call TRBD1 (6 bases). Trimming pared 4 bases from V and 1 base from J, leaving 8 bases between. The CDR3 has 13 amino acids. Germline assignment: CDR1 SGHRS and CDR2 YFSETQ. CDR3 DNA: TGCGCCAGCAGCCAGGGGCCGAACACTGAAGCTTTCTTT. Protein: CASSQGPNTEAFF. Full variable domain (remainder filled in from reference TRBV5-1 and TRBJ1-1): KAGVTQTPRYLIKTRGQQVTLSCSPISGHRSVSWYQQTPGQGLQFLFEYFSETQRNKGNFPGRFSGRQFSNSRSEMNVSTLELGDSALYLCASSQGPNTEAFFGQGTRLTVV.

The chain is built from TRBV30 and TRBJ2-1, with 7 bases lining up with TRBD2. V trimming: 1 base; J trimming: 12 bases; junction bases outside the gene matches: 6. The CDR3 contains 12 residues. The germline CDR1 and CDR2 sequences are GTSNPN and SVGIG (reference sequence). The CDR3, as DNA: TGTGCCTGGAGTGGGGGAGGGGTCGGGCAGTTCTTC. Encoded protein: CAWSGGGVGQFF.

This clone occurred once. CDR3 in amino acids: CASSLGSYGELFF. The CDR3 DNA follows: TGTGCCAGCAGTTTAGGGAGTTACGGGGAGCTGTTTTTT. This chain joins TRBV28 and TRBJ2-2; a possible D gene is TRBD2 (5 bases). Germline lookup yields CDR1 MDHEN and CDR2 SYDVKM. The V gene lost 2 bases and the J gene lost 7 bases, with 8 bases spanning the gap. This CDR3 is 13 amino acids long.

This chain connects TRBV11-2 to TRBJ1-3; 7 nucleotides align to TRBD1. The V gene's germline CDR1 is SGHAT and CDR2 FQNNGV. The V segment lost 6 bases and the J segment 0 bases; nucleotides outside the gene matches: 11. CDR3 size: 17 residues. For the CDR3, the DNA is TGTGCCAGCAGAGTGGGAGACAGGGTGTTCTCTGGAAACACCATATATTTT. As protein: CASRVGDRVFSGNTIYF.

V gene TRBV9 combines with J gene TRBJ2-7; TRBD2 matches at 8 bases. V gave up 0 bases and J gave up 5 bases; unmatched junction bases: 4. Per the germline V gene, CDR1 is SGDLS and CDR2 is YYNGEE. CDR3 size: 14 residues. The CDR3 reads CASSVDGRADEQYF. The CDR3 bases are TGTGCCAGCAGCGTAGACGGGAGGGCCGACGAGCAGTACTTC.

J is TRBJ1-1 and V is TRBV9, with D maybe TRBD1 (6 bases). This CDR3 has 15 amino acids. Deletions cut 4 bases from V and 11 bases from J, with 24 bases between. Germline loops: CDR1 SGDLS, CDR2 YYNGEE. CDR3 sequence: CASSPHKGGPDSAFF. CDR3 sequence (DNA): TGTGCCAGCAGCCCCCATAAGGGGGGTCCCGACTCCGCTTTCTTT.

CDR3 bases: TGTGCCAGCAGCTCCCCCGGGACTAGCGGGAGGGCCGATGAGCAGTTCTTC. Translation: CASSSPGTSGRADEQFF. The rearrangement uses TRBV11-2 and TRBJ2-1; 16 positions agree with TRBD2. Germline values: CDR1 SGHAT, CDR2 FQNNGV. There are 17 residues in the CDR3. J was trimmed by 8 bases and V by 4 bases; bases with no gene match: 8.

The V call is TRBV5-1, the J call TRBJ1-2; D possibly corresponds to TRBD1 (5 bases). V lost 4 bases and J 4 bases, leaving 14 bases between the germline ends. This CDR3 region has 14 residues. Per germline, CDR1 SGHRS and CDR2 YFSETQ. The CDR3 coding sequence is TGCGCCAGCAGCCTGAAGACAGCATCCTATGGCTACACCTTC. This encodes CASSLKTASYGYTF.